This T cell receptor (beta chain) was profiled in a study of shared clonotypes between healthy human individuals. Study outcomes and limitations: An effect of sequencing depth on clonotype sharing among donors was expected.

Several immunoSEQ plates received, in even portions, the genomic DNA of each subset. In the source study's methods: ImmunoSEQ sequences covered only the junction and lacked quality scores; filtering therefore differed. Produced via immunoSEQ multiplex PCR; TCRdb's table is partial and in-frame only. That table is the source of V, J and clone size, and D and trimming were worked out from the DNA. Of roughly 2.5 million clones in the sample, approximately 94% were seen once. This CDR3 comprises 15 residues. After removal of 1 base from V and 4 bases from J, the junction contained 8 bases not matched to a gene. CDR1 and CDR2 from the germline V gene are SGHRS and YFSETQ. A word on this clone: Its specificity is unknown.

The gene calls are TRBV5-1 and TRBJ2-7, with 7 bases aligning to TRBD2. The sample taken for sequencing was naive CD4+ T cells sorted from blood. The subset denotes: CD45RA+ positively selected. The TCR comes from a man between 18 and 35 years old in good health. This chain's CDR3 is CASSLSGAGSYEQYF. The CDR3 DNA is TGCGCCAGCAGCTTGAGCGGGGCCGGGTCATACGAGCAGTACTTC. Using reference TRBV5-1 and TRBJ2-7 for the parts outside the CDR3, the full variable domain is KAGVTQTPRYLIKTRGQQVTLSCSPISGHRSVSWYQQTPGQGLQFLFEYFSETQRNKGNFPGRFSGRQFSNSRSEMNVSTLELGDSALYLCASSLSGAGSYEQYFGPGTRLTVT.